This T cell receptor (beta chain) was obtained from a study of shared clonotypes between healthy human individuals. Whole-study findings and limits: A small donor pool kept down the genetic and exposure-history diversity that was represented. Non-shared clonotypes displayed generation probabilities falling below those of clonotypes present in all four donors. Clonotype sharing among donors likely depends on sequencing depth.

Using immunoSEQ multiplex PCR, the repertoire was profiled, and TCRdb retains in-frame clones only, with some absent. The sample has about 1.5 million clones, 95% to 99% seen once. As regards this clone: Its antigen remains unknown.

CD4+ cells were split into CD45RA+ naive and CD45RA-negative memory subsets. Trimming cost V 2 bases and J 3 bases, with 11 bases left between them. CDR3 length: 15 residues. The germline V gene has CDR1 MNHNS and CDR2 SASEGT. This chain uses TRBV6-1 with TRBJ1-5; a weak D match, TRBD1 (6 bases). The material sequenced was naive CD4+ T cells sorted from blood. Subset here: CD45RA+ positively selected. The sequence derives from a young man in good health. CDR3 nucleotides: TGTGCCAGCAGTGAATCACAGGGAATCAATCAGCCCCAGCATTTT. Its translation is CASSESQGINQPQHF.